The sequence of this TCR beta chain was determined in a study of cytomegalovirus exposure and HLA in healthy donors. Whole-study results and caveats: TCR beta sequences reportedly predicted most subjects' HLA-A and HLA-B alleles accurately. Further analysis was carried out later, and it showed several of the most significant clusters appearing linked to common viral pathogens. With later analysis, a missense DCLRE1C variant became linked to TCR beta V- and J-gene trimming.

Although they were nominally healthy when sampled, donors likely had unrecorded immune exposures. Concerning this clone itself: As yet, its antigen is unknown.

PCR involved 60 Vbeta and 13 Jbeta primers. Clones were sequenced by immunoSEQ multiplex PCR, and TCRdb holds only the in-frame ones, with some missing. The table records some 94,000 clones, over 75% of them present only once. Germline V CDR1 and CDR2: SQVTM, ANQGSEA. This CDR3 has 18 residues. Trimming took 1 base from V and 0 from J; bases not matched to a gene: 9. The chain is built from TRBV29-1 and TRBJ2-1; 10 bases agree with TRBD2. The sequenced material came from PBMCs. The clonotype originates from a man aged 40-50 years in good health and CMV-seronegative. The CDR3 DNA reads as TGCAGCGTTGAAGCTATAGCGGGAGGCTTCAGCTCCTACAATGAGCAGTTCTTC. Its protein is CSVEAIAGGFSSYNEQFF.